This TCR beta chain was captured in a study of Ad26.COV2.S vaccination and SARS-CoV-2 variants. This table comes from immunoSEQ multiplex PCR, and its TCRdb copy is limited to in-frame clones, with some not included. Of 350,000 to 450,000 clones listed, 92% are singletons. As to this clone: Its antigen remains unknown.

Notes on the study in general: Substantial post-vaccination breadth of spike-specific CD8+ and CD4+ T cell responses was reported.

Germline V CDR1 and CDR2: MNHEY, SMNVEV (reference sequence). The CDR3 totals 10 residues. Trimming removed 3 bases from V and 6 bases from J, with 2 bases in between. Sequences were derived from peripheral blood, sampled after recovery from COVID-19. This clonotype was sampled from a human donor who had recovered from COVID-19. The chain has TRBV27 and TRBJ1-2, with D uncertain. As DNA, the CDR3 is TGTGCCAGCAGTTTTCATGGCTACACCTTC. This encodes CASSFHGYTF.